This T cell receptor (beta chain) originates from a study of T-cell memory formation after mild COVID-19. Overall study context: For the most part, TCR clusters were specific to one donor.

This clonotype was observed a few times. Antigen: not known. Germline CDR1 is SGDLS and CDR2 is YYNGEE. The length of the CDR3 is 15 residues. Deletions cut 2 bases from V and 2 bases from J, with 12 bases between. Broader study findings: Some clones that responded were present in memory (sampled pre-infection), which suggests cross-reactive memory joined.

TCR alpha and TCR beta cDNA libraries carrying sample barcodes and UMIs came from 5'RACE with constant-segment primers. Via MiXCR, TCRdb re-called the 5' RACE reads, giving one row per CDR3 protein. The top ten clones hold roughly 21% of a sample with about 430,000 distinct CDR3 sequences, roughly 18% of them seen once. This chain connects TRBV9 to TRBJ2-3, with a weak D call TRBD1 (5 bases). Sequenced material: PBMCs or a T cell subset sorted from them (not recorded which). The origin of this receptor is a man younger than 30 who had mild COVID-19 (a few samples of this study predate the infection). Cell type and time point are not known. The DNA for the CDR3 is TGTGCCAGCAGCGTCCAGGGAATCATCACAGATACGCAGTATTTT. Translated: CASSVQGIITDTQYF.